This is a list of T cell receptor beta chains from one sample in a study of response to subunit inactivated influenza vaccine. Using its own MiXCR run on the RT-PCR reads, TCRdb lists one record per CDR3 protein. Here the sample spans approximately 700,000 distinct CDR3 sequences, approximately 15% being singletons. The sample in question was PBMCs from blood, obtained less than 15 days before vaccination. These TCRs come from a man aged 45-65 years who received an inactivated influenza vaccine. CDR3s include the opening cysteine and the closing phenylalanine or tryptophan. A D gene is named only where the DNA matches it firmly. Only some rows state a clone size, as once, few, many or a class for expanded clones.

V: TRBV5-1; D: .; J: TRBJ2-1; size: few; CDR3: CASSLVPGQYNEQFF; DNA: TGCGCCAGCAGCTTGGTACCTGGACAGTACAATGAGCAGTTCTTC
V: TRBV4-2; D: .; J: TRBJ1-1; size: few; CDR3: CASSQDLFGRIEAFF; DNA: TGTGCCAGCAGCCAAGATCTTTTCGGGCGGATAGAAGCTTTCTTT
V: TRBV24-1; D: .; J: TRBJ1-2; size: .; CDR3: CATSDSWGYTF; DNA: TGTGCCACCAGTGACTCTTGGGGCTACACCTTC
V: TRBV7-7; D: .; J: TRBJ2-5; size: few; CDR3: CASSQQSGQETQYF; DNA: TGTGCCAGCAGCCAACAATCCGGGCAAGAGACCCAGTACTTC
V: TRBV7-2; D: .; J: TRBJ2-7; size: .; CDR3: CASSLGSRDYEQYF; DNA: TGTGCCAGCAGCTTAGGTTCGAGGGACTACGAGCAGTACTTC
V: TRBV15; D: .; J: TRBJ2-2; size: .; CDR3: CATSRDSTNTNTGELFF; DNA: TGTGCCACCAGCAGAGATAGCACCAACACGAACACCGGGGAGCTGTTTTTT
V: TRBV15; D: .; J: TRBJ2-1; size: few; CDR3: CATSRETTVYNEQFF; DNA: TGTGCCACCAGCAGAGAAACGACAGTTTACAATGAGCAGTTCTTC
V: TRBV7-2; D: .; J: TRBJ2-7; size: .; CDR3: CASSGGNNYEQYF; DNA: TGTGCCAGCAGCGGGGGGAATAACTACGAGCAGTACTTC
V: TRBV4-3; D: .; J: TRBJ2-1; size: .; CDR3: CASSPRLGGAYNEQFF; DNA: TGCGCCAGCAGCCCGAGACTGGGGGGCGCCTACAATGAGCAGTTCTTC
V: TRBV11-2; D: .; J: TRBJ1-1; size: many; CDR3: CASSLRENTEAFF; DNA: TGTGCCAGCAGTTTGCGGGAGAACACTGAAGCTTTCTTT
V: TRBV12-3/TRBV12-4; D: .; J: TRBJ2-2; size: few; CDR3: CASSFLATGELFF; DNA: TGTGCCAGCAGTTTTCTCGCCACCGGGGAGCTGTTTTTT
V: TRBV11-2; D: TRBD2; J: TRBJ2-3; size: few; CDR3: CASSQELAGADTQYF; DNA: TGTGCCAGCAGCCAGGAGCTAGCGGGGGCAGATACGCAGTATTTT
V: TRBV14; D: .; J: TRBJ2-2; size: .; CDR3: CASSHFSENTGELFF; DNA: TGTGCCAGCAGCCATTTCTCTGAGAACACCGGGGAGCTGTTTTTT
V: TRBV5-5; D: .; J: TRBJ1-1; size: .; CDR3: CASNIRHGMNTEAFF; DNA: TGTGCCAGCAACATTAGACACGGGATGAACACTGAAGCTTTCTTT
V: TRBV11-2; D: TRBD2; J: TRBJ2-3; size: .; CDR3: CASSLGYGNSGISTDTQYF; DNA: TGTGCCAGCAGCTTGGGATACGGGAATAGCGGGATTAGCACAGATACGCAGTATTTT
V: TRBV23-1; D: .; J: TRBJ1-1; size: .; CDR3: CASSQSAGPTEAFF; DNA: TGCGCCAGCAGTCAATCGGCAGGGCCCACTGAAGCTTTCTTT